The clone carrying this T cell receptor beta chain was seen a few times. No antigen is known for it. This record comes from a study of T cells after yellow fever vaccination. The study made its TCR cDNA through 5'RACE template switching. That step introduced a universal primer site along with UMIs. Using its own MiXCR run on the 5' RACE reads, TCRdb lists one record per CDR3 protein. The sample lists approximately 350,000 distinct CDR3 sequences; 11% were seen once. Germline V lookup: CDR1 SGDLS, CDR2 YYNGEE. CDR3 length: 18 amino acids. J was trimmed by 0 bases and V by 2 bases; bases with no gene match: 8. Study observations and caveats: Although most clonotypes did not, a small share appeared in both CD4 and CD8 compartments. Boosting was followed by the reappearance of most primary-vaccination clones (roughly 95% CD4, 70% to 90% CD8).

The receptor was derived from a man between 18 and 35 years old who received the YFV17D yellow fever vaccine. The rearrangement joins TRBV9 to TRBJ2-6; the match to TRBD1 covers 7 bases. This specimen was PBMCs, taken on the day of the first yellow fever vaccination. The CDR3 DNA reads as TGTGCCAGCAGCGTCCGACAGGGCCCTTACTCTGGGGCCAACGTCCTGACTTTC. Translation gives CASSVRQGPYSGANVLTF.